This TCR beta chain stems from a study of T-cell memory formation after mild COVID-19. For the study at large: TCR clusters showed largely donor specificity.

MiXCR, applied by TCRdb to the 5' RACE reads, yields one record per CDR3 protein. The data contain tens of thousands of distinct CDR3 sequences, roughly 15% of them singletons. This CDR3 is built from 12 residues. Trimming stripped 4 bases from V and 5 bases from J, with 7 bases between. Germline V CDR1 and CDR2: KGHDR, SFDVKD. The chain joins TRBV24-1 to TRBJ1-2; no firm D call. The clonotype was recovered from an adult who had mild COVID-19 (a few samples of this study predate the infection). Cell type and time point are not known. Sequencing was carried out using PBMCs or a T cell subset sorted from them (not recorded which). The CDR3 spells CATSDPMYGYTF. CDR3 nucleotides: TGTGCCACCAGTGACCCCATGTATGGCTACACCTTC.